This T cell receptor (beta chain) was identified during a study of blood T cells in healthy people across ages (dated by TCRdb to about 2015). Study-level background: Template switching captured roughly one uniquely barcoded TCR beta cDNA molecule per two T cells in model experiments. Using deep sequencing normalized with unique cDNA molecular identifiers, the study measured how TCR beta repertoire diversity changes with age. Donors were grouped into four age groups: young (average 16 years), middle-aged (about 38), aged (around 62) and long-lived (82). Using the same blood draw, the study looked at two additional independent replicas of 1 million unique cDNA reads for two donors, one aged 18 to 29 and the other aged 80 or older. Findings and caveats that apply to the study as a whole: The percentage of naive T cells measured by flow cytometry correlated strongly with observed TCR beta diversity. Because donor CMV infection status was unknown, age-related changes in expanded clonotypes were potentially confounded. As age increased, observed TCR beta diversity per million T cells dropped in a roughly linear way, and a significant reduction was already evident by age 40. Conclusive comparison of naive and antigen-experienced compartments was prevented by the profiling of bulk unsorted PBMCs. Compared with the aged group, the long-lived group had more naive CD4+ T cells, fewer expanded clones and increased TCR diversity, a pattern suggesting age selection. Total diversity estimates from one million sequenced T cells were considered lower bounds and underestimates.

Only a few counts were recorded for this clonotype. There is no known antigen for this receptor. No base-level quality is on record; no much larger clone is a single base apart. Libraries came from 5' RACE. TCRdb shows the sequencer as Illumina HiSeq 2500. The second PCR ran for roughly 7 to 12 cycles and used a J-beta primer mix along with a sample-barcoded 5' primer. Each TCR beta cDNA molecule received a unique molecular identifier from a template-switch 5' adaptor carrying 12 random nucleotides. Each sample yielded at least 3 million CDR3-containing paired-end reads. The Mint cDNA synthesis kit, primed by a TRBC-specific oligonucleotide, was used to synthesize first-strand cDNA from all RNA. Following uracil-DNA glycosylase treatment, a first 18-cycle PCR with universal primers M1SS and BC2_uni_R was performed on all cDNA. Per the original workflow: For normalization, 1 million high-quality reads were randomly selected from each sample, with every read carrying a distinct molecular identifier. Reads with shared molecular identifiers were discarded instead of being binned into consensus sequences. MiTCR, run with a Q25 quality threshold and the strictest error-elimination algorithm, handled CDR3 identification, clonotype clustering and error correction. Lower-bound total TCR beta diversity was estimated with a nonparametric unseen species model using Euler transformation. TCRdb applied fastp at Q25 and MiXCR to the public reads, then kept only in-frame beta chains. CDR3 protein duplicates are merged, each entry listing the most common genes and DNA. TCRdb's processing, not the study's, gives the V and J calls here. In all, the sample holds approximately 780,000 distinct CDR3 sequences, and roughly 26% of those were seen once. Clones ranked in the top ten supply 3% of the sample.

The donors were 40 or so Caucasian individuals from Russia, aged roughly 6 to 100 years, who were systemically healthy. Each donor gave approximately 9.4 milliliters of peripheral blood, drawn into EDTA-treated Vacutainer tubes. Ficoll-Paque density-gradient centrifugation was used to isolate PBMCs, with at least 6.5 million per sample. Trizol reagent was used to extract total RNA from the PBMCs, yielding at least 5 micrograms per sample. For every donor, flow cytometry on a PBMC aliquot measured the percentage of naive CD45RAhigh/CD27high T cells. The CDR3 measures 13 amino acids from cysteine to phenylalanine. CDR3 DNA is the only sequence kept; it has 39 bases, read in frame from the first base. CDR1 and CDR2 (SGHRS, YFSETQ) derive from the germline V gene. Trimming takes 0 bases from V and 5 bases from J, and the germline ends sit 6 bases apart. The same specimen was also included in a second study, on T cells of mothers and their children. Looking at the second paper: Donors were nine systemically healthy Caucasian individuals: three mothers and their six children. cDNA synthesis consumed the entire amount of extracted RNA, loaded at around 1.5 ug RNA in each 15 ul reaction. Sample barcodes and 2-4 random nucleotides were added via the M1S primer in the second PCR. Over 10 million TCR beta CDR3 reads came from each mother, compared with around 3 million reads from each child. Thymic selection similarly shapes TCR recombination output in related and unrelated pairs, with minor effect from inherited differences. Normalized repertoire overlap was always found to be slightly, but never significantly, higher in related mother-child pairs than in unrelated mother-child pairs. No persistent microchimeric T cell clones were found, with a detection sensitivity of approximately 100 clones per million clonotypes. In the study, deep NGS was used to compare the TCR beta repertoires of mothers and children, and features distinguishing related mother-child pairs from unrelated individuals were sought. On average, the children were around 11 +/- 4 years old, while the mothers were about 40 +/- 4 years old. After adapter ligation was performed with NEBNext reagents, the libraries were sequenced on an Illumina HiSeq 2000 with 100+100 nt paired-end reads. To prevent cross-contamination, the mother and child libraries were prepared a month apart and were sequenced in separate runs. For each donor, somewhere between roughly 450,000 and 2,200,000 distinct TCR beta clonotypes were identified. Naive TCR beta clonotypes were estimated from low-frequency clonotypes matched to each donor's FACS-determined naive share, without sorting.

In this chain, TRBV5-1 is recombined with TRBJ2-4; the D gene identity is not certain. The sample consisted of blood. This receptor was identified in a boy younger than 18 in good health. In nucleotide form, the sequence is TGCGCCAGCAGCTTGGGCGGAGAAAACATTCAGTACTTC. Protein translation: CASSLGGENIQYF. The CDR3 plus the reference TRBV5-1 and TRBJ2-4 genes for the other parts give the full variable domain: KAGVTQTPRYLIKTRGQQVTLSCSPISGHRSVSWYQQTPGQGLQFLFEYFSETQRNKGNFPGRFSGRQFSNSRSEMNVSTLELGDSALYLCASSLGGENIQYFGAGTRLSVL.